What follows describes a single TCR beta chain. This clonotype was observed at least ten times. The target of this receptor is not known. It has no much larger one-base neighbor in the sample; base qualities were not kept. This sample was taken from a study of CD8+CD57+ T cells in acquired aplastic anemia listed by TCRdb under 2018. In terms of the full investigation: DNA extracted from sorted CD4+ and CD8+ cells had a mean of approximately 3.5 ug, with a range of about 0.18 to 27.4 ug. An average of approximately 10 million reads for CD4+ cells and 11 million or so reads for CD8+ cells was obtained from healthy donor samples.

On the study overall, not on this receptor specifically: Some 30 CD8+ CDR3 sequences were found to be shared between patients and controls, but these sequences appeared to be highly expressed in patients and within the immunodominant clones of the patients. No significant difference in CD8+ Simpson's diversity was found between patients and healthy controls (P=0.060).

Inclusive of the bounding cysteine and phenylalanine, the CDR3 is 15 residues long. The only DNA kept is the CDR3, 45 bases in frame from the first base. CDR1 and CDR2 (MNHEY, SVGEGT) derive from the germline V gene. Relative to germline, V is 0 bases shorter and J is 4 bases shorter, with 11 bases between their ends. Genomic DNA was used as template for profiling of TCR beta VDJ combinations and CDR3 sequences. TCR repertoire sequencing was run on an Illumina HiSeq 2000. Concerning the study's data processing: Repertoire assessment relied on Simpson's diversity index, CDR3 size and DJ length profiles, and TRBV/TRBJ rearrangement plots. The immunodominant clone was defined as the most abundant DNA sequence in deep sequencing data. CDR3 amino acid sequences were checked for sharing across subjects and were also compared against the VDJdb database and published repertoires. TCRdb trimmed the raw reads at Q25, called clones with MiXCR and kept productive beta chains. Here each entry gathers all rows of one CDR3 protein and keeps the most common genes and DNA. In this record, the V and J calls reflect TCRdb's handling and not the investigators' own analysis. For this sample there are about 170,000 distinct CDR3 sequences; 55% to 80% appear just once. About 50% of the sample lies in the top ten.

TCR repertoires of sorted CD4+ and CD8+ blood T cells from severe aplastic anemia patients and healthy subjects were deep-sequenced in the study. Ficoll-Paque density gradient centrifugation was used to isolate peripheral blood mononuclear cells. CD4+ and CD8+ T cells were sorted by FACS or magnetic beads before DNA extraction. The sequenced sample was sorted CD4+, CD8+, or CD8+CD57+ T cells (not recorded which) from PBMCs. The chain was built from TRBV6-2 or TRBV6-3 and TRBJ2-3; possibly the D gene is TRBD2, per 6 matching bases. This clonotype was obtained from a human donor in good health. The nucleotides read TGTGCCAGCAGTTACTCGGGAGGCGGGTCAGATACGCAGTATTTT. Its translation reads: CASSYSGGGSDTQYF.